This TCR beta chain was found in a study of breast tumors, draining lymph nodes, adjacent tissues. TCRdb used MiXCR to reprocess the multiplex PCR reads, holding one entry per CDR3 protein. The sample yields some 170,000 distinct CDR3 sequences, approximately 30% seen once. With respect to this clonotype: Antigen unknown. This clone may be a read error of a much larger clone one base away.

The germline V and J ends were trimmed by 5 bases and 0 bases, with 19 bases remaining between them. Germline V gives CDR1 KGHSH, CDR2 LQKENI. CDR3 size: 17 residues. General study results and limits: Luminal-like breast cancer showed significantly greater tumor-nontumor repertoire similarity than basal-like breast cancer did. That most tumor T cells come from lymph nodes remained unproven. Most tumor T cells seemingly derive from lymph node, then expand in tumor. Compared with lymph nodes, tumors were less diverse; compared with nontumor tissue, more.

Axillary draining lymph nodes of breast cancer patients supplied the node samples. The receptor was derived from a female donor with breast cancer. Some clones in this sample may be carry-over from other donors' samples. The chain joins TRBV18 to TRBJ2-5, with D unclear. The specimen was axillary lymph node tissue. In DNA form, the CDR3 reads TGTGCCAGCTCAGCTACTTTTTGGGCAGGAGACCAAGAGACCCAGTACTTC. It translates to CASSATFWAGDQETQYF. Using reference TRBV18 and TRBJ2-5 for the parts outside the CDR3, the full variable domain is NAGVMQNPRHLVRRRGQEARLRCSPMKGHSHVYWYRQLPEEGLKFMVYLQKENIIDESGMPKERFSAEFPKEGPSILRIQQVVRGDSAAYFCASSATFWAGDQETQYFGPGTRLLVL.